This TCR beta chain was recovered during a study of T cells in Graves' hyperthyroidism and ophthalmopathy. Looked up from germline, CDR1 is SGHTA and CDR2 is FQGNSA. Trimming at V came to 6 bases and at J to 4 bases, leaving 8 bases not matched to a gene. The CDR3 extends over 16 amino acids. This clonotype has only a few counts. The antigen remains unidentified. Researchers took RNA transcripts and amplified the TCR beta CDR3 regions from them. The HTBI primer set was used in a first-round RT-PCR of the TCR CDR3. In TCRdb, the multiplex PCR reads were re-called with MiXCR into one record per CDR3 protein. The table has about 400,000 distinct CDR3 sequences, under 15% seen once. Study outcomes and limitations: Peripheral blood also featured most of the thyroid clonotypes expanded above 0.001.

The specimen sequenced was blood. This receptor was taken from a woman aged 30 to 39 with Graves' hyperthyroidism. V is TRBV7-2 and J is TRBJ2-7; the match to TRBD2 covers 14 bases. DNA of the CDR3: TGTGCCAGCAGACCTGGACTAGCGGGAGGTTCTTACGAGCAGTACTTC. It translates to CASRPGLAGGSYEQYF.